This T cell receptor (beta chain) is drawn from a study of identifying expanded T cells in peripheral blood. Study findings and constraints: Over around two and four weeks, about 15 and 19 clones changed, versus 1.2 between replicates. Across healthy donors, higher total template counts meant significantly greater approximately two-week count variance.

After removal of 6 bases from V and 5 bases from J, the junction contained 6 bases not matched to a gene. The CDR3 length is 14 residues. Germline V gene data show CDR1 as SNHLY and CDR2 as FYNNEI. During the collection period, no donor immune events like infections were recorded. About this clone itself: Antigen: not known.

Using immunoSEQ multiplex PCR, the repertoire was profiled, and TCRdb retains in-frame clones only, with some absent. This table has 100,000 to 150,000 clones, more than 75% appearing once. The specimen sequenced was blood. J is TRBJ2-5 and V is TRBV2; TRBD1 matches at 10 bases. The sequence came from a person between 18 and 69 years old in good health. The CDR3 is CASRGTGDWETQYF. CDR3 nucleotide sequence: TGTGCCAGCAGGGGGACAGGGGATTGGGAGACCCAGTACTTC.